These 21 T cell receptor beta chains originate from one sample sequenced in a study of blood T cell repertoires in COVID-19 (dated by TCRdb to between 2020 and 2021). The library was produced with the immunoSEQ multiplex PCR assay. In TCRdb, the immuneACCESS table is reduced to in-frame sequences with V and J assigned. These tables do not hold every clone; where another copy was compared, an unresolved V gene accounts for under half, and the others remain unexplained. In all, the sample holds around 320,000 clones, and around 91% of those were seen once. 3.5% to 4.5% of the sample comes from the top ten. Sample: PBMCs or T cells enriched from blood (not recorded which). Source of these receptors: a woman under 30 with acute COVID-19.

The chain is built from TRBV11-3 and TRBJ2-2, with 8 positions matching TRBD2. CDR1 and CDR2 (germline): SGHNT, YENEEA. V was clipped by 2 bases and J by 4 bases; unmatched bases: 15. The CDR3 covers 19 residues. The CDR3: CASSLTALAEDRGTGELFF. CDR3 sequence (DNA): TGTGCCAGCAGCTTAACGGCACTAGCGGAAGATAGAGGCACCGGGGAGCTGTTTTTT.

The chain carries TRBV11-2 and TRBJ2-7; 8 positions match TRBD1. The germline CDR1 and CDR2 sequences are SGHAT and FQNNGV. The V segment lost 0 bases and the J segment 2 bases; nucleotides outside the gene matches: 3. This CDR3 comprises 15 residues. CDR3 DNA: TGTGCCAGCAGCTTAGATTGGACAGGGACCTACGAGCAGTACTTC. As protein: CASSLDWTGTYEQYF. The whole variable domain, filled in from reference TRBV11-2 and TRBJ2-7, reads EAGVAQSPRYKIIEKRQSVAFWCNPISGHATLYWYQQILGQGPKLLIQFQNNGVVDDSQLPKDRFSAERLKGVDSTLKIQPAKLEDSAVYLCASSLDWTGTYEQYFGPGTRLTVT.

The V gene is TRBV27, the J gene TRBJ2-6, with D unresolved. The germline gives CDR1 MNHEY, CDR2 SMNVEV (reference sequence). The CDR3 loop spans 18 amino acids. V shed 1 base and J shed 0 bases, with 13 bases lying between them. The CDR3 loop reads CASSLFRVPSSGANVLTF. CDR3 nucleotides: TGTGCCAGCAGTTTATTCCGGGTCCCAAGCTCTGGGGCCAACGTCCTGACTTTC.

The V gene is TRBV3-1 (or the pseudogene TRBV3-2), the J gene TRBJ2-7, with D possibly TRBD1 on 6 matching bases. Looked up from germline, CDR1 is LGHDT and CDR2 is YNNKEL (reference sequence). The CDR3 loop spans 14 amino acids. Deletions cut 4 bases from V and 3 bases from J, with 13 bases between. Here the CDR3 reads CASSRRRTDYEQYF. The CDR3 DNA sequence: TGTGCCAGCAGCCGGCGCCGGACAGACTACGAGCAGTACTTC.

DNA of the CDR3: TGTGCCAGCAGTCTCGGGATGAGTTACGAGCAGTACTTC. Its protein is CASSLGMSYEQYF. The rearrangement uses TRBV25-1 and TRBJ2-7; weak D call: TRBD2 (5 bases). CDR1 and CDR2 from the germline V gene are MGHDK and SYGVNS. The CDR3 length is 13 residues. V was shortened by 5 bases and J by 4 bases, with 12 bases between the two germline ends.

This sequence joins TRBV10-3 and TRBJ2-5; 8 bases agree with TRBD1. The CDR3 is made up of 15 amino acids. Trimming cost V 6 bases and J 2 bases; bases outside gene matches: 8. Germline loops: CDR1 ENHRY, CDR2 SYGVKD. The CDR3 DNA reads as TGTGCCATCAGGGAACAGGGGGTCGGACAAGAGACCCAGTACTTC. Protein: CAIREQGVGQETQYF.

This chain joins TRBV28 and TRBJ2-1; D may be TRBD1 (6 bases). Trimming left V 6 bases short and J 14 bases short, with 17 bases between. This CDR3 comprises 12 residues. CDR1 is MDHEN and CDR2 is SYDVKM in the germline V gene. The CDR3 is CASSPAAGAEFF. The CDR3, as DNA: TGTGCCAGCAGCCCAGCAGCAGGGGCGGAGTTCTTC.

The chain joins TRBV6-5 to TRBJ1-2; no clear D gene. Trimming removed 0 bases at V and 5 bases at J, with 10 bases between. Germline assignment: CDR1 MNHEY and CDR2 SVGAGI. The CDR3 runs 14 residues. Here the CDR3 reads CASSYSSTGYGYTF. CDR3 DNA sequence: TGTGCCAGCAGTTACTCTTCGACGGGTTATGGCTACACCTTC.

The chain combines TRBV19 with TRBJ2-7; 7 bases are a match to TRBD1. The CDR3 covers 13 residues. Germline V CDR1 and CDR2: LNHDA, SQIVND (reference sequence). With V trimmed by 4 bases and J by 2 bases, 2 bases remained unmatched. The CDR3 DNA reads TGTGCCAGTAGTACGACAGGGACCTACGAGCAGTACTTC. Translated: CASSTTGTYEQYF.

This chain links TRBV6-5 with TRBJ1-1; D ambiguous. Germline V gene lookup returns CDR1 MNHEY and CDR2 SVGAGI. The CDR3 extends over 13 amino acids. The germline V and J ends were trimmed by 6 bases and 2 bases, with 10 bases remaining between them. The CDR3 here is CASSQQSNTEAFF. DNA for the CDR3: TGTGCCAGCAGCCAACAGAGTAACACTGAAGCTTTCTTT.

This rearrangement joins TRBV19 to TRBJ1-1; TRBD1 matches at 10 bases. The CDR3 is 15 amino acids. Germline-derived CDR1 and CDR2 are LNHDA and SQIVND (reference sequence). The V and J ends lost 2 bases and 4 bases, in that order; junction bases with no gene match: 4. DNA for the CDR3: TGTGCCAGTAGTATACCGGGACAGGGGTTCACTGAAGCTTTCTTT. Protein product: CASSIPGQGFTEAFF.

The chain has TRBV19 and TRBJ2-1, with D perhaps matching TRBD1 (7 bases). The CDR3 runs 15 residues. V gave up 6 bases and J gave up 6 bases, with 18 bases separating them. The germline V gene has CDR1 LNHDA and CDR2 SQIVND (reference sequence). The CDR3 nucleotides read TGTGCCAGTAGCCAGGGGGGACCCCCGGCCAATGAGCAGTTCTTC. It codes for CASSQGGPPANEQFF.

V is TRBV5-1 and J is TRBJ2-3; 7 bases map to TRBD1. Germline V CDR1 and CDR2: SGHRS, YFSETQ. There are 15 residues in the CDR3. V lost 4 bases, J lost 1 base, and 6 bases stayed unmatched. The CDR3 protein is CASSLGGQGTDTQYF. The CDR3 nucleotides read TGCGCCAGCAGCCTAGGCGGACAGGGCACAGATACGCAGTATTTT.

This chain connects TRBV28 to TRBJ1-1; 7 bases match TRBD1. Germline trimming cut 5 bases from V and 9 bases from J; bases unmatched to any gene: 6. The CDR3 contains 12 residues. The germline gives CDR1 MDHEN, CDR2 SYDVKM. The CDR3 spells CASSARDRKAFF. The CDR3 coding sequence is TGTGCCAGCAGTGCCAGGGACAGAAAAGCTTTCTTT.

This rearrangement joins TRBV25-1 to TRBJ2-7; 11 nucleotides match TRBD2. Germline V gene data show CDR1 as MGHDK and CDR2 as SYGVNS. The CDR3 runs to 16 residues. Germline trimming cut 3 bases from V and 4 bases from J; bases unmatched to any gene: 8. CDR3 protein: CASSDTTSGSMYEQYF. The CDR3 DNA is TGTGCCAGCAGTGACACCACTAGCGGGAGTATGTACGAGCAGTACTTC.

V is TRBV7-9 and J is TRBJ2-2; D not certain. The ends were cut back, 3 bases at V and 3 bases at J, with 5 bases in the middle. The CDR3 is 13 residues long. From germline, CDR1 is SEHNR and CDR2 FQNEAQ (reference sequence). CDR3 sequence reads: CASSFYDTGELFF. The CDR3 DNA follows: TGTGCCAGCAGCTTCTACGACACCGGGGAGCTGTTTTTT.

V is TRBV3-1 (or the pseudogene TRBV3-2) and J is TRBJ2-5, with 8 positions matching TRBD1. CDR1 and CDR2 from the germline V gene are LGHDT and YNNKEL (reference sequence). The CDR3 spans 15 residues. J gave up 1 base and V 1 base, and 2 bases lay outside the gene matches. The CDR3 nucleotides are TGTGCCAGCAGCCAAGTCACAGGGGGCCAAGAGACCCAGTACTTC. This translates into CASSQVTGGQETQYF.

This rearrangement joins TRBV21-1 to TRBJ2-1; TRBD1 reflects the table's D call only, with no check against the DNA. TRBV21-1 is termed a pseudogene. The CDR3 is 13 amino acids. The CDR3 spells CASSVIQGNEQFF. The CDR3 DNA sequence: TGTGCCAGCAGCGTAATACAGGGGAATGAGCAGTTCTTC.

The chain is built from TRBV3-1 (or the pseudogene TRBV3-2) and TRBJ1-1, with 7 bases identical to TRBD1. The length of the CDR3 is 13 residues. Trimming removed 4 bases from V and 4 bases from J; junction bases left unmatched: 3. CDR1 is LGHDT, CDR2 YNNKEL, per germline (reference sequence). The CDR3 DNA is TGTGCCAGCAGCCGACAGGGTTCCACTGAAGCTTTCTTT. Translation gives CASSRQGSTEAFF.

In DNA, the CDR3 is TGTGCCAGCAGCTTAAGGGGTAGTGTGGGACTAGCGGGAGTACACAATGAGCAGTTCTTC. As protein: CASSLRGSVGLAGVHNEQFF. J is TRBJ2-1 and V is TRBV7-3; 14 bases match TRBD2. V trimming: 1 base; J trimming: 5 bases; junction bases outside the gene matches: 13. This CDR3 contains 20 residues. CDR1 and CDR2 from the germline V gene are SGHTA and FQGTGA.

This rearrangement joins TRBV7-9 to TRBJ2-3; 10 bases match TRBD2. V lost 5 bases and J lost 6; bases outside the gene matches: 5. Per the germline V gene, CDR1 is SEHNR and CDR2 is FQNEAQ (reference sequence). CDR3 length: 14 amino acids. CDR3 nucleotides: TGTGCCAGCAGCGCGGGACTAGCGACGGATACGCAGTATTTT. It specifies CASSAGLATDTQYF.